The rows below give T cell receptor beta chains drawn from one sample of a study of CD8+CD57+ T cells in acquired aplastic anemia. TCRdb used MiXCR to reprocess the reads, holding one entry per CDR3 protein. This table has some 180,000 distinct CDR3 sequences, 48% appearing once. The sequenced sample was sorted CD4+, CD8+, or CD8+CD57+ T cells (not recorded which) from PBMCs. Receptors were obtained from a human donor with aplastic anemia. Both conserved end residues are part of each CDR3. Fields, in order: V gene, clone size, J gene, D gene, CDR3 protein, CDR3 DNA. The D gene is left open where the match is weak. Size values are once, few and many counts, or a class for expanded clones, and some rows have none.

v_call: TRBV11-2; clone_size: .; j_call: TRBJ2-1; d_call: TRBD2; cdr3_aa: CTSSTGGGYSEQFF; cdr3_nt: TGTACCAGCAGCACCGGGGGGGGCTATAGTGAGCAGTTCTTC
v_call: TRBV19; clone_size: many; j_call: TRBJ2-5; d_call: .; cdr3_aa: CASGTGSRTQYF; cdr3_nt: TGTGCCAGTGGTACAGGGTCGAGGACCCAGTACTTC
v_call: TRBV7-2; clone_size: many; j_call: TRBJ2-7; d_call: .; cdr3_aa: CASSRAEGAPYEQYF; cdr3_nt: TGTGCCAGCAGCCGCGCGGAGGGGGCGCCCTACGAGCAGTACTTC
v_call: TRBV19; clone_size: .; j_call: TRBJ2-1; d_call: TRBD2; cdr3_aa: CASSIASGGNNEQFF; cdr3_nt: TGTGCCAGTAGTATAGCTAGCGGGGGTAACAATGAGCAGTTCTTC
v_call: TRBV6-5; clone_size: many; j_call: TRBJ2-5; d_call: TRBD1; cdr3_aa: CASSYNTGGETQYF; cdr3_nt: TGTGCCAGCAGTTACAATACAGGGGGGGAGACCCAGTACTTC
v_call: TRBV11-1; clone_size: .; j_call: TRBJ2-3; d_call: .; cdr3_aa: CASSQGTFHF; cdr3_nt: TGTGCCAGCAGCCAAGGAACCTTCCACTTT
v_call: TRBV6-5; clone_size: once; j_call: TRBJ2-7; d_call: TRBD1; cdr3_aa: CASSSATGSYEQYF; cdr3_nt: TGTGCCAGCAGTTCTGCGACAGGGTCCTACGAGCAGTACTTC
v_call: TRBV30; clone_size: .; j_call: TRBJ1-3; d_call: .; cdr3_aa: CAWTAGEHDGNTIYF; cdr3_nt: TGTGCCTGGACGGCAGGGGAGCATGATGGAAACACCATATATTTT
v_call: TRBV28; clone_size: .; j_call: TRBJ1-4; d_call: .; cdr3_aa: CASSLQDSGTNEKLFF; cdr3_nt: TGTGCCAGCAGTTTGCAGGATTCGGGGACTAATGAAAAACTGTTTTTT
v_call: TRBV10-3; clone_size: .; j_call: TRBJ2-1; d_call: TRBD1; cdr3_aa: CAIRGQGASDEQFF; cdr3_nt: TGTGCCATCAGAGGACAGGGGGCAAGCGATGAGCAGTTCTTC
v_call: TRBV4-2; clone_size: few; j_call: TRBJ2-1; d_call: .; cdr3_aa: CASSRGGGRYNEQFF; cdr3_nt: TGTGCCAGCAGCCGAGGGGGGGGGCGGTACAATGAGCAGTTCTTC
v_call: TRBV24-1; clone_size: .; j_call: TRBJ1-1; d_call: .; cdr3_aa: CATSDPRGGRTEAFF; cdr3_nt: TGTGCCACCAGTGATCCCAGGGGCGGTCGAACTGAAGCTTTCTTT
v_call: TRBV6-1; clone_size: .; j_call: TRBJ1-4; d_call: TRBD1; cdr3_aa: CASSLTRDRVPAKLFF; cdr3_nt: TGTGCCAGCAGTCTGACTCGGGACAGGGTTCCAGCAAAACTGTTTTTT
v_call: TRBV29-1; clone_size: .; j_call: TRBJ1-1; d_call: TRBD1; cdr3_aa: CSVDPGQGSEAFF; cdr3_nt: TGCAGCGTCGACCCGGGACAGGGTTCCGAAGCTTTCTTT
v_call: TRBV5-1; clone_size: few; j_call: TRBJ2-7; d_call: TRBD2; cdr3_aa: CASSPGTSGAREYF; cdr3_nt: TGCGCCAGCAGCCCGGGGACTAGCGGGGCGCGAGAGTACTTC
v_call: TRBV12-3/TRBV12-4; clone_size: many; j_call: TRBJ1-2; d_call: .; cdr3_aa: CASSNRDYGYTF; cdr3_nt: TGTGCCAGCAGTAACAGAGACTATGGCTACACCTTC
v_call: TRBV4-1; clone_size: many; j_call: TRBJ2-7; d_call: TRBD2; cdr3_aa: CASSQVPRGVGEQYF; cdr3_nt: TGCGCCAGCAGCCAGGTTCCCCGGGGGGTGGGGGAGCAGTACTTC
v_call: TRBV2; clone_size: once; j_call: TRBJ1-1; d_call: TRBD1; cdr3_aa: CASSQGQGRTEAFF; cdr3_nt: TGTGCCAGCAGCCAGGGACAGGGGCGCACTGAAGCTTTCTTT
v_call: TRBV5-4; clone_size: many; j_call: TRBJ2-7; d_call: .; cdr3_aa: CASRPRGDPYEQYF; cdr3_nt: TGTGCCAGCAGACCTAGGGGGGACCCCTACGAGCAGTACTTC
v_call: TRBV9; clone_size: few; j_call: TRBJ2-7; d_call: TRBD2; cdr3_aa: CASSFSPGLGTYEQYF; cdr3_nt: TGTGCCAGCAGCTTCAGTCCGGGACTAGGGACCTACGAGCAGTACTTC
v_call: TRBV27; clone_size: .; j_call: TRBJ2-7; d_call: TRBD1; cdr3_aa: CASSQLRQGTYEQYF; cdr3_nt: TGTGCCAGCAGTCAACTAAGACAGGGGACCTACGAGCAGTACTTC
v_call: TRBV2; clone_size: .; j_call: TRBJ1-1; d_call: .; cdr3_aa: CASSNARGPTEAFF; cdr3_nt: TGTGCCAGCAGTAATGCCCGAGGCCCCACTGAAGCTTTCTTT
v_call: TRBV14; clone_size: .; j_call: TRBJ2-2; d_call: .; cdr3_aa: CASSHPNRVGELFF; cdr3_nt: TGTGCCAGCAGCCATCCGAACAGGGTCGGGGAGCTGTTTTTT
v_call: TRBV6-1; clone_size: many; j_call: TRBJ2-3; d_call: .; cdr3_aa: CASSGGLSGTQYF; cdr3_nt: TGTGCCAGCAGCGGGGGCCTGTCAGGTACGCAGTATTTT